The 20 T cell receptor beta chains listed next were all sequenced from one sample in a study of blood T cell repertoires in COVID-19. The repertoire was sequenced with immunoSEQ multiplex PCR; TCRdb's copy has only in-frame clones and lacks some. The sample includes 650,000 to 800,000 clones, around 89% seen only once; the top ten take over 0.2%. The sequencing input was peripheral blood. These receptors were collected from a woman between 18 and 29 years old with acute or convalescent COVID-19.

V gene TRBV9 combines with J gene TRBJ1-2; D gene uncertain. Trimming left V 3 bases short and J 5 bases short, with 5 bases between. The CDR3 consists of 11 residues. In germline, CDR1 is SGDLS, CDR2 YYNGEE. The CDR3 reads CASSDLYGYTF. For the CDR3, the DNA is TGTGCCAGCAGCGACCTATATGGCTACACCTTC.

The CDR3 nucleotides are TGTGCCAGCAGCTTAATGTACGGGACTACTGAAGCTTTCTTT. Translated: CASSLMYGTTEAFF. The genes are TRBV7-2 and TRBJ1-1, with D maybe TRBD1 (5 bases). CDR1 SGHTA and CDR2 FQGNSA come from the germline V gene. Trimming removed 2 bases at V and 5 bases at J, with 12 bases between. The CDR3 spans 14 residues. The complete variable domain, with remaining parts taken from reference TRBV7-2 and TRBJ1-1, reads GAGVSQSPSNKVTEKGKDVELRCDPISGHTALYWYRQSLGQGLEFLIYFQGNSAPDKSGLPSDRFSAERTGGSVSTLTIQRTQQEDSAVYLCASSLMYGTTEAFFGQGTRLTVV.

The rearrangement links TRBV19 to TRBJ1-1; D is uncertain. V was cut by 11 bases and J by 3 bases, with 16 bases left in between. The germline V gene has CDR1 LNHDA and CDR2 SQIVND (reference sequence). CDR3 size: 13 residues. The CDR3 sequence: CASGGPTYTEAFF. The CDR3 DNA reads TGTGCCTCAGGAGGCCCTACCTACACTGAAGCTTTCTTT. The full variable domain, with the rest looked up from reference TRBV19 and TRBJ1-1, is DGGITQSPKYLFRKEGQNVTLSCEQNLNHDAMYWYRQDPGQGLRLIYYSQIVNDFQKGDIAEGYSVSREKKESFPLTVTSAQKNPTAFYLCASGGPTYTEAFFGQGTRLTVV.

V gene TRBV11-1 combines with J gene TRBJ2-1; D gene unclear. Germline CDR1 and CDR2: SGHAT and FQDESV (reference sequence). The V end was cut by 9 bases, the J end by 1 base, with 4 bases between. The CDR3 loop spans 11 amino acids. The CDR3 sequence: CASQSYNEQFF. CDR3 sequence (DNA): TGTGCCAGTCAGTCCTACAATGAGCAGTTCTTC.

This clone was counted between two and nine times. V gene TRBV7-9 combines with J gene TRBJ2-7; tentative D call: TRBD1 (6 bases). V lost 2 bases and J lost 2, with 13 bases in between. The CDR3 runs 15 residues. Germline V gene data show CDR1 as SEHNR and CDR2 as FQNEAQ (reference sequence). CDR3 in DNA: TGTGCCAGCAGCTTACCGGACAGCGTTACCTACGAGCAGTACTTC. It encodes CASSLPDSVTYEQYF.

The chain carries TRBV3-1 (or the pseudogene TRBV3-2) and TRBJ1-4; D may be TRBD1 (6 bases). Germline V CDR1 and CDR2: LGHDT, YNNKEL (reference sequence). Trimming removed 2 bases from V and 0 bases from J, with 13 bases in between. CDR3 length: 17 residues. The CDR3 loop is CASSQPRDNPTNEKLFF. CDR3 in DNA: TGTGCCAGCAGCCAACCCCGGGACAATCCAACTAATGAAAAACTGTTTTTT.

V gene TRBV10-2 combines with J gene TRBJ1-2, with a possible D match to TRBD1 (6 bases). Deletions cut 6 bases from V and 6 bases from J, with 14 bases between. Germline V gives CDR1 WSHSY, CDR2 SAAADI. This CDR3 spans 13 amino acids. As DNA, the CDR3 is TGCGCCAGCAGGCCAGGACAGCCCCATGGCTACACCTTC. Translating it yields CASRPGQPHGYTF.

A remark on this clone: Other nucleotide sequences in the sample specify the same CDR3. This rearrangement joins TRBV3-1 (or the pseudogene TRBV3-2) to TRBJ1-2; 7 bases agree with TRBD1. The CDR3 is 11 residues long. V was clipped by 4 bases and J by 8 bases; unmatched bases: 1. Looked up from germline, CDR1 is LGHDT and CDR2 is YNNKEL (reference sequence). In DNA, the CDR3 is TGTGCCAGCAGCCGACAGGGCGGCTACACCTTC. This gives the protein CASSRQGGYTF.

The gene calls are TRBV5-1 and TRBJ1-1; weak D call: TRBD1 (5 bases). The CDR3 runs to 15 residues. Germline V gene lookup returns CDR1 SGHRS and CDR2 YFSETQ. The V gene lost 0 bases and the J gene lost 4 bases, with 13 bases spanning the gap. The CDR3, as DNA: TGCGCCAGCAGCTTGGCCCTAGGGGAGGGCACTGAAGCTTTCTTT. Residues: CASSLALGEGTEAFF.

This rearrangement joins TRBV24-1 to TRBJ2-3, with D possibly matching TRBD2 (7 bases). The germline CDR1 and CDR2 sequences are KGHDR and SFDVKD. The CDR3 loop spans 14 amino acids. V lost 4 bases and J lost 5, with 12 bases in between. CDR3 bases: TGTGCCACCAGTGACGGGGGGCCAGAAGATACGCAGTATTTT. Amino acids: CATSDGGPEDTQYF.

This chain joins TRBV20-1 and TRBJ2-7; D gene ambiguous. CDR1 DFQATT and CDR2 SNEGSKA come from the germline V gene (reference sequence). V lost 3 bases and J 1 base, leaving 16 bases between the germline ends. CDR3 size: 15 residues. As DNA, the CDR3 is TGCAGTGCTAGTTCGTCCGCCCTAACTTCCTACGAGCAGTACTTC. Translated, it gives CSASSSALTSYEQYF.

A single count supports this clone. Other DNA sequences from this sample encode an identical CDR3 as well. The chain uses TRBV6-5 and TRBJ1-4; D is possibly TRBD1 (5 bases). Trimming stripped 3 bases from V and 5 bases from J, with 10 bases between. The germline V gene encodes CDR1 MNHEY and CDR2 SVGAGI. The CDR3 has 14 amino acids. The CDR3 is CASSYSGQNEKLFF. The CDR3 nucleotides read TGTGCCAGCAGTTATTCAGGGCAGAATGAAAAACTGTTTTTT.

The chain is built from TRBV5-4 and TRBJ2-3, with a tentative D call TRBD1 (5 bases). CDR3 length: 17 residues. Trimming pared 3 bases from V and 1 base from J, leaving 18 bases between. Per germline, CDR1 SGHNT and CDR2 YYREEE (reference sequence). Here the CDR3 DNA reads TGTGCCAGCAGCTATGCACTGGGGCGCGAGGGCACAGATACGCAGTATTTT. Its translation: CASSYALGREGTDTQYF.

V usage is TRBV7-8 and J usage is TRBJ1-2; a possible D gene is TRBD1 (5 bases). Germline loops: CDR1 SGHVS, CDR2 FQNEAQ. This CDR3 is 16 amino acids long. Trimming stripped 1 base from V and 4 bases from J, with 16 bases between. CDR3 sequence (DNA): TGTGCCAGCAGCTTAGTGGGACTTAGGTGGTCCTATGGCTACACCTTC. This gives the protein CASSLVGLRWSYGYTF.

This chain uses TRBV11-2 with TRBJ1-1; D might be TRBD1 (6 bases). Germline CDR1 SGHAT, CDR2 FQNNGV. The CDR3 has 16 residues. Between the trimmed V and J ends, which lost 5 bases and 1 base, there was a span of 17 bases. For the CDR3, the DNA is TGTGCCAGCAGCCGCACCCCCTCGACAGGGAACACTGAAGCTTTCTTT. Its protein is CASSRTPSTGNTEAFF.

V and J are TRBV30 and TRBJ1-5, with D tentatively TRBD1 (6 bases). V lost 2 bases, J lost 5 bases, and 10 bases lay in between. CDR1 and CDR2 (germline): GTSNPN, SVGIG (reference sequence). This CDR3 has 13 amino acids. CDR3 amino acids: CAWSQGFDQPQHF. The CDR3, as DNA: TGTGCCTGGAGTCAGGGGTTCGATCAGCCCCAGCATTTT.

This chain links TRBV4-1 with TRBJ1-1; D gene ambiguous. Trimming left V 1 base short and J 0 bases short, with 6 bases between. Germline CDR1 MGHRA, CDR2 YSYEKL. The CDR3 covers 14 residues. The CDR3 nucleotides are TGCGCCAGCAGCCAAGTGAGGCTGAACACTGAAGCTTTCTTT. It is translated as CASSQVRLNTEAFF.

This chain links TRBV27 with TRBJ1-5, with D hard to call. The CDR3 spans 17 residues. V was cut by 5 bases and J by 3 bases, with 20 bases left in between. Germline values: CDR1 MNHEY, CDR2 SMNVEV (reference sequence). DNA for the CDR3: TGTGCCAGCAGTCGCTTCACCTTGGGCGCCTTCAATCAGCCCCAGCATTTT. It is translated as CASSRFTLGAFNQPQHF.

The CDR3 loop reads CASARGGGTEAFF. As DNA, the CDR3 is TGTGCCAGTGCCCGCGGGGGGGGCACTGAAGCTTTCTTT. The chain combines TRBV19 with TRBJ1-1; maybe TRBD1 (5 bases). V was cut by 8 bases and J by 4 bases, with 14 bases left in between. Per germline, CDR1 LNHDA and CDR2 SQIVND (reference sequence). The CDR3 runs to 13 residues.

The V and J genes are TRBV19 and TRBJ1-6; maybe TRBD1 (5 bases). V was clipped by 3 bases and J by 10 bases, with 10 bases between them. The V gene's germline CDR1 is LNHDA and CDR2 SQIVND (reference sequence). This CDR3 has 13 residues. The CDR3 protein is CASSIGAESPLHF. Written as DNA, the CDR3 is TGTGCCAGTAGTATTGGGGCTGAATCACCCCTCCACTTT.